This passage covers 24 T cell receptor beta chains from one sample sequenced in a study of OX40 agonist ivuxolimab in advanced cancers. Profiled with immunoSEQ multiplex PCR; TCRdb holds only in-frame clones, not every one. The top ten hold just over 20% of the sample, which has 77,000 or so clones, 94% seen once. The sequencing here drew on CD4+ or CD8+ T cells sorted from blood, taken in a trial of the OX40 agonist ivuxolimab. These receptors were obtained from an adult with an advanced solid tumor such as melanoma, head and neck, liver or kidney cancer.

The gene calls are TRBV14 and TRBJ2-7, with D possibly TRBD2 on 6 matching bases. The V gene's germline CDR1 is SGHDN and CDR2 FVKESK. Deletions cut 4 bases from V and 6 bases from J, with 16 bases between. The length of the CDR3 is 14 residues. In DNA form, the CDR3 reads TGTGCCAGCAGCCCGGGGGTCGGGGTAGGCGAGCAGTACTTC. Translating gives CASSPGVGVGEQYF.

This clone occurred once. This sequence joins TRBV25-1 and TRBJ2-7; the D gene is possibly TRBD1 (5 bases). V was pared by 6 bases and J by 2 bases, with 11 bases between. Per the germline V gene, CDR1 is MGHDK and CDR2 is SYGVNS. CDR3 length: 13 amino acids. The CDR3 DNA is TGTGCCAGCAGCTTAGGGGTTACCTACGAGCAGTACTTC. This sequence encodes CASSLGVTYEQYF.

V is TRBV7-8 and J is TRBJ1-1; possible D gene TRBD1, 5 bases. This CDR3 contains 14 residues. In germline, CDR1 is SGHVS, CDR2 FQNEAQ. With 3 bases removed from V and 3 bases from J, the gap between germline ends came to 11 bases. In DNA form, the CDR3 reads TGTGCCAGCAGCTTCGGGGCCGGGGACACTGAAGCTTTCTTT. Residues: CASSFGAGDTEAFF.

As concerns this clone: Sequence at one end of the junction differs from germline and may be a read error. This chain uses TRBV7-9 with TRBJ2-7; D is unclear. Germline V CDR1 and CDR2: SEHNR, FQNEAQ (reference sequence). This CDR3 comprises 17 residues. The CDR3 here is CASSQDFGRAGKYEQYF. The CDR3 DNA sequence: TGCGCCAGCAGCCAAGATTTCGGACGGGCAGGTAAATACGAGCAGTACTTC. Full variable domain (outside the CDR3, taken from reference TRBV7-9 and TRBJ2-7): DTGVSQNPRHKITKRGQNVTFRCDPISEHNRLYWYRQTLGQGPEFLTYFQNEAQLEKSRLLSDRFSAERPKGSFSTLEIQRTEQGDSAMYLCASSQDFGRAGKYEQYFGPGTRLTVT.

The chain couples TRBV23-1 to TRBJ2-3; 8 bases agree with TRBD1. TRBV23-1 belongs to the ORF category, with a function that is uncertain. Germline trimming cut 3 bases from V and 1 base from J; bases unmatched to any gene: 6. The CDR3 has 16 amino acids. For the CDR3, the DNA is TGCGCCAGCAGTCAGTCGACAGGGGATGGCACAGATACGCAGTATTTT. This sequence encodes CASSQSTGDGTDTQYF.

CDR3 amino acids: CASSYGSLNTEAFF. The CDR3 nucleotides read TGTGCCAGCAGTTACGGGAGTTTGAACACTGAAGCTTTCTTT. The rearrangement uses TRBV27 and TRBJ1-1; D is unresolved. Germline CDR1 reads MNHEY; CDR2 reads SMNVEV (reference sequence). V was cut by 4 bases and J by 0 bases, with 9 bases left in between. The CDR3 runs 14 residues.

This rearrangement joins TRBV7-6 to TRBJ2-7; 11 bases fit TRBD2. The CDR3 extends over 15 amino acids. From germline, CDR1 is SGHVS and CDR2 FNYEAQ. With V trimmed by 3 bases and J by 7 bases, 8 bases remained unmatched. This CDR3 reads CASSFSTSGVGEQYF. In DNA, the CDR3 is TGTGCCAGCAGCTTCTCGACTAGCGGGGTGGGTGAGCAGTACTTC.

CDR3 coding DNA: TGCGCCAGCAGCCAAGGACAGGGAATTTATAGCAATCAGCCCCAGCATTTT. This sequence encodes CASSQGQGIYSNQPQHF. The genes are TRBV4-1 and TRBJ1-5, with 7 bases identical to TRBD1. The germline CDR1 and CDR2 sequences are MGHRA and YSYEKL. This CDR3 has 17 residues. The J segment lost 0 bases and the V segment lost 1 base, leaving 6 bases of the junction unmatched.

V is TRBV6-5 and J is TRBJ2-7; D not resolved. V was pared by 6 bases and J by 1 base, with 4 bases between. Germline CDR1 is MNHEY and CDR2 is SVGAGI. The CDR3 is made up of 11 amino acids. CDR3 nucleotide sequence: TGTGCCAGCAGCGTATCCTACGAGCAGTACTTC. Amino acids: CASSVSYEQYF.

This chain links TRBV10-3 with TRBJ1-3, with TRBD1 as a possible D gene (5 bases). The V end was cut by 10 bases, the J end by 8 bases, with 15 bases between. Germline V gene sequence: CDR1 ENHRY, CDR2 SYGVKD. The length of the CDR3 is 12 residues. CDR3 protein: CATTDGAYTIYF. CDR3 in DNA: TGTGCCACGACAGATGGCGCATACACCATATATTTT.

This clone appeared a few times. The J gene is TRBJ2-2, the V gene TRBV6-6, with D unclear. Germline values: CDR1 MNHNY, CDR2 SVGAGI (reference sequence). V lost 8 bases and J lost 7, with 5 bases in between. The length of the CDR3 is 10 residues. CDR3: CASFNGELFF. In DNA form, the CDR3 reads TGTGCCAGCTTTAACGGGGAGCTGTTTTTT.

In its sample, this clone was seen once. The genes are TRBV6-1 and TRBJ2-7; no reliable D call. Trimming shortened V by 3 bases and J by 4 bases, and 16 bases separated the two germline ends. The CDR3 totals 15 residues. Germline assignment: CDR1 MNHNS and CDR2 SASEGT. CDR3 protein: CASSESGLTSYEQYF. In DNA, the CDR3 is TGTGCCAGCAGTGAGAGTGGCCTGACGTCTTACGAGCAGTACTTC.

The chain is built from TRBV7-2 and TRBJ1-3; possibly TRBD1 for D (5 bases). The V gene lost 0 bases and the J gene lost 2 bases, with 14 bases spanning the gap. Germline CDR1 is SGHTA and CDR2 is FQGNSA. The CDR3 is 17 residues long. The CDR3 loop reads CASSLAPGQDAGNTIYF. CDR3 coding DNA: TGTGCCAGCAGCTTAGCGCCGGGGCAGGATGCTGGAAACACCATATATTTT.

The chain recombines TRBV29-1 with TRBJ2-5; no reliable D call. This CDR3 contains 12 residues. Germline CDR1 is SQVTM and CDR2 is ANQGSEA. V was pared by 1 base and J by 5 bases, with 8 bases between. This CDR3 is CSVEGLEETQYF. The DNA for the CDR3 is TGCAGCGTTGAAGGTTTGGAGGAGACCCAGTACTTC. Complete variable domain (other parts from reference TRBV29-1 and TRBJ2-5): SAVISQKPSRDICQRGTSLTIQCQVDSQVTMMFWYRQQPGQSLTLIATANQGSEATYESGFVIDKFPISRPNLTFSTLTVSNMSPEDSSIYLCSVEGLEETQYFGPGTRLLVL.

The chain carries TRBV28 and TRBJ1-4; TRBD1 matches 10 bases. CDR3 length: 12 residues. Losses at the gene ends were 10 bases for V and 8 bases for J; bases not matched to a gene: 4. CDR1 and CDR2 (germline): MDHEN, SYDVKM. In nucleotides, the CDR3 is TGTGCCATCCCGGACAGGGGGGAAAAACTGTTTTTT. It codes for CAIPDRGEKLFF.

This chain uses TRBV19 with TRBJ1-4, with TRBD1 matching 12 bases. Trimming cost V 6 bases and J 4 bases; bases outside gene matches: 15. The CDR3 has 19 residues. From germline, CDR1 is LNHDA and CDR2 SQIVND (reference sequence). The CDR3 DNA reads as TGTGCCAGTAGAAGAGGATTGGGGACAGGGGGCTTTCATAATGAAAAACTGTTTTTT. It is translated as CASRRGLGTGGFHNEKLFF.

The gene calls are TRBV5-4 and TRBJ2-7, with TRBD2 identical over 13 bases. V lost 2 bases and J lost 0; bases outside the gene matches: 5. Germline CDR1 SGHNT, CDR2 YYREEE (reference sequence). The CDR3 has 17 amino acids. DNA of the CDR3: TGTGCCAGCAGCTTCTGGACTAGCGGGGGCATCTCCTACGAGCAGTACTTC. This translates into CASSFWTSGGISYEQYF.

This chain connects TRBV9 to TRBJ1-5; a possible D gene is TRBD1 (5 bases). CDR3 length: 15 residues. From germline, CDR1 is SGDLS and CDR2 YYNGEE. V lost 4 bases, J lost 3 bases, and 14 bases lay in between. The CDR3 protein is CASSPRGGTNQPQHF. The CDR3 DNA reads as TGTGCCAGCAGCCCGAGGGGAGGGACCAATCAGCCCCAGCATTTT.

For this clone: One end of the junction fails to match germline, which may point to a read error. V and J are TRBV10-3 and TRBJ1-2; tentative D call: TRBD1 (6 bases). CDR1 is ENHRY and CDR2 is SYGVKD in the germline V gene. The CDR3 consists of 13 residues. The CDR3 nucleotides read TGTGCCAGCAGTTTTACAGGGAACTATGGCTACACCTTC. Protein sequence: CASSFTGNYGYTF.

This rearrangement joins TRBV7-2 to TRBJ2-5; 13 bases are shared with TRBD2. This CDR3 region has 16 residues. V lost 5 bases, J lost 10 bases, and 13 bases stayed unmatched. CDR1 and CDR2 from the germline V gene are SGHTA and FQGNSA. Written as DNA, the CDR3 is TGTGCCAGCAGCCCGGGACTAGCGGGGTTGCAGGTCGACCAGTACTTC. This encodes CASSPGLAGLQVDQYF.

With respect to this clone: The identical CDR3 is also encoded by other nucleotide sequences in the sample. The chain is built from TRBV9 and TRBJ1-1; no reliable D call. This CDR3 is built from 13 residues. V lost 0 bases, J lost 2 bases, and 5 bases lay in between. CDR1 and CDR2 (germline): SGDLS, YYNGEE. CDR3 region: CASSVAGNTEAFF. The CDR3 nucleotides read TGTGCCAGCAGCGTAGCCGGTAACACTGAAGCTTTCTTT. The full variable domain, its missing parts supplied by reference TRBV9 and TRBJ1-1, is DSGVTQTPKHLITATGQRVTLRCSPRSGDLSVYWYQQSLDQGLQFLIQYYNGEERAKGNILERFSAQQFPDLHSELNLSSLELGDSALYFCASSVAGNTEAFFGQGTRLTVV.

The gene calls are TRBV5-6 and TRBJ2-7, with D tentatively TRBD1 (6 bases). The CDR3 is made up of 16 amino acids. Germline loops: CDR1 SGHDT, CDR2 YYEEEE. V lost 3 bases and J 0 bases, leaving 16 bases between the germline ends. CDR3 residues: CASSWRTVTSSYEQYF. Here the CDR3 DNA reads TGTGCCAGCAGCTGGAGGACAGTGACGAGCTCCTACGAGCAGTACTTC.

The rearrangement uses TRBV27 and TRBJ2-7, with 11 bases identical to TRBD2. Unmatched junction bases numbered 8, after V lost 5 bases and J lost 2 bases. The CDR3 extends over 16 amino acids. Germline loops: CDR1 MNHEY, CDR2 SMNVEV (reference sequence). The CDR3 bases are TGTGCCAGCAGTCGCTCGGGACTAGCGGCCACCTACGAGCAGTACTTC. Its translation: CASSRSGLAATYEQYF.

This chain links TRBV6-6 with TRBJ2-5; 9 bases align to TRBD1. Germline CDR1 MNHNY, CDR2 SVGAGI (reference sequence). J was trimmed by 7 bases and V by 7 bases; bases with no gene match: 10. The CDR3 runs to 14 residues. CDR3 sequence reads: CASTSQGAQGTQYF. The DNA of the CDR3 is TGTGCCAGCACCTCACAGGGGGCGCAGGGGACCCAGTACTTC.